The present entry profiles one T cell receptor (beta chain) with its context. Its antigen is as yet unknown. This clone may be a read error of a much larger clone one base away. The record originates from a study of T cells in Graves' hyperthyroidism and ophthalmopathy. Study-wide context: Blood from the periphery was taken at initial diagnosis, before any treatment.

The V gene's germline CDR1 is SGHRS and CDR2 YFSETQ. The CDR3 covers 15 residues. General study findings and limits: Prediction of ophthalmopathy progression came a median around 7.1 months pre-onset.

Patients were excluded because of uncontrolled infection, other autoimmune disease, pregnancy or lactation. Based on clinical symptoms, serum thyroxine and TRAb, thyroid ultrasound and orbital computed tomography, diagnoses were reached. Researchers took RNA transcripts and amplified the TCR beta CDR3 regions from them. The HTBI primer set served for first-round RT-PCR of the TCR CDR3. TCRdb reprocessed the multiplex PCR reads via MiXCR and lists one record per CDR3 protein. The sample carries 500,000 to 550,000 distinct CDR3 sequences, around 20% recorded once. Sequenced: blood. The chain joins TRBV5-1 to TRBJ1-1, with no clear D. The source is a man aged 35-49 years with Graves' ophthalmopathy. CDR3 loop: CASSLDGQLNTEALF. CDR3 in DNA: TGCGCCAGCAGCTTGGACGGGCAATTGAACACTGAAGCTTTATTT.